This TCR beta chain was captured by sequencing in a study of T cell responses to AZD1222 COVID-19 vaccine. TCRdb's copy holds only in-frame clones and misses some; the assay was immunoSEQ multiplex PCR. Here the sample spans 250,000 to 300,000 clones, around 93% being singletons. This clone was counted once. The germline CDR1 and CDR2 sequences are SGDLS and YYNGEE. The V and J ends lost 3 bases and 0 bases respectively, with 8 bases between them. The CDR3 consists of 14 residues. The sample was peripheral blood, taken 28 days after the second AZD1222 dose. The chain joins TRBV9 to TRBJ2-3, with a possible D match to TRBD2 (6 bases). The source is an adult who received the AZD1222 COVID-19 vaccine. The CDR3 nucleotides read TGTGCCAGCAGCGATAGCGGAAGCACAGATACGCAGTATTTT. This sequence encodes CASSDSGSTDTQYF.